Following are 13 T cell receptor beta chains from one sample sequenced in a study of T cells after yellow fever vaccination. TCRdb recomputed calls from the 5' RACE reads with MiXCR, one row per CDR3 protein. Altogether 150,000 to 200,000 distinct CDR3 sequences are present, under 7.5% being singletons, with the ten largest covering approximately 2.5%. The sequencing here drew on CD4+ T cells sorted from PBMCs, taken about 5 days after the first yellow fever vaccination. The receptor source for this set is a man between 18 and 35 years old who received the YFV17D yellow fever vaccine.

V is TRBV7-9 and J is TRBJ2-3; D assignment may be TRBD1 or TRBD2 (5 bases each). The V end lost 5 bases, the J end lost 3 bases, and 18 bases lay between the germline ends. This CDR3 spans 16 amino acids. CDR1 is SEHNR, CDR2 FQNEAQ, per germline (reference sequence). CDR3 loop: CASSPHGMGVTDTQYF. DNA for the CDR3: TGTGCCAGCAGCCCCCACGGTATGGGGGTAACAGATACGCAGTATTTT.

This clonotype has at least ten counts. The rearrangement uses TRBV30 and TRBJ2-1; D possibly corresponds to TRBD1 (5 bases). The CDR3 runs to 13 residues. The germline CDR1 and CDR2 sequences are GTSNPN and SVGIG (reference sequence). Trimming removed 8 bases from V and 7 bases from J, with 18 bases in between. The CDR3 is CALRELVNNEQFF. CDR3 DNA: TGTGCCCTCAGGGAATTGGTTAATAATGAGCAGTTCTTC.

This clonotype was seen a few times. The J gene is TRBJ2-7, the V gene TRBV5-1; D call uncertain. Trimming removed 3 bases at V and 2 bases at J, with 12 bases between. The CDR3 has 14 residues. CDR1 and CDR2 from the germline V gene are SGHRS and YFSETQ. DNA of the CDR3: TGCGCCAGCAGCTCGACCGACGGTGCCTACGAGCAGTACTTC. Translation: CASSSTDGAYEQYF.

About this clonotype: It may be a read error: a sequence one base away is much more abundant. The chain combines TRBV5-1 with TRBJ1-4; D unresolved. Per germline, CDR1 SGHRS and CDR2 YFSETQ. CDR3 length: 15 residues. Here the CDR3 reads CASSFNGFRDEKLIF. DNA for the CDR3: TGCGCCAGCAGCTTTAATGGGTTCCGGGATGAAAAACTGATTTTT.

The sample holds a few counts of this clonotype. This chain uses TRBV4-3 with TRBJ1-1, with D tentatively TRBD1 (5 bases). V lost 0 bases, J lost 4 bases, and 15 bases lay in between. Germline lookup yields CDR1 LGHNA and CDR2 YSLEER. The CDR3 spans 16 residues. This CDR3 is CASSQELGRPGTEAFF. For the CDR3, the DNA is TGCGCCAGCAGCCAAGAATTGGGACGCCCGGGCACTGAAGCTTTCTTT.

This clonotype was observed many times. The J gene is TRBJ2-7, the V gene TRBV7-2; D not resolved. The CDR3 length is 14 residues. Trimming pared 4 bases from V and 5 bases from J, leaving 15 bases between. The V gene's germline CDR1 is SGHTA and CDR2 FQGNSA. The CDR3, as DNA: TGTGCCAGCAGCTCCTCGCTCCGGTCGAACGAGCAGTACTTC. It is translated as CASSSSLRSNEQYF.

This chain uses TRBV5-1 with TRBJ1-1; TRBD1 matches at 10 bases. With V trimmed by 4 bases and J by 5 bases, 14 bases remained unmatched. The length of the CDR3 is 17 residues. Germline-derived CDR1 and CDR2 are SGHRS and YFSETQ. In DNA form, the CDR3 reads TGCGCCAGCAGCATCGGACAGGGGGAGGTGTCGTGGACTGAAGCTTTCTTT. It yields the protein CASSIGQGEVSWTEAFF.

This clonotype has at least ten counts. The chain joins TRBV20-1 to TRBJ2-2, with 9 bases matching TRBD1. Trimming took 6 bases from V and 6 from J; bases not matched to a gene: 11. CDR3 length: 15 residues. The V gene's germline CDR1 is DFQATT and CDR2 SNEGSKA (reference sequence). The CDR3 DNA sequence: TGCAGTGCACTCAGGAACAGGGGGCGACCCGGGGAGCTGTTTTTT. Residues: CSALRNRGRPGELFF.

The chain combines TRBV4-3 with TRBJ2-2; 9 bases line up with TRBD1. Trimming took 4 bases from V and 4 from J; bases not matched to a gene: 4. Germline CDR1 and CDR2: LGHNA and YSLEER. The CDR3 has 15 residues. As DNA, the CDR3 is TGCGCCAGCAGCCGGGGGACAGGGCTCACCGGGGAGCTGTTTTTT. Encoded protein: CASSRGTGLTGELFF.

In regard to this clonotype: This may come from a read error, since a much larger clone is one base off. The chain has TRBV11-2 and TRBJ1-4; possible D gene TRBD1, 6 bases. Germline CDR1 is SGHAT and CDR2 is FQNNGV. This CDR3 is 15 amino acids long. CDR3 in amino acids: CPSSLNRVTNEKLFF. In DNA, the CDR3 is TGTCCCAGCAGCCTGAACAGGGTCACTAATGAAAAACTGTTTTTT.

The V gene is TRBV18, the J gene TRBJ2-7; D is undetermined. The ends were cut back, 3 bases at V and 5 bases at J, with 11 bases in the middle. Germline V lookup: CDR1 KGHSH, CDR2 LQKENI. The CDR3 covers 13 residues. The CDR3 reads CASSPRIGDEQYV. The CDR3 bases are TGTGCCAGCTCACCTAGGATTGGGGACGAGCAGTACGTC.

This clonotype has ten or more counts. The chain joins TRBV7-2 to TRBJ2-1, with TRBD1 as a possible D gene (6 bases). Germline V lookup: CDR1 SGHTA, CDR2 FQGNSA. Deletions cut 5 bases from V and 4 bases from J, with 9 bases between. CDR3 length: 13 amino acids. The CDR3 nucleotides are TGTGCCAGCAGCCGGACAGAGTACAATGAGCAGTTCTTC. Its protein product is CASSRTEYNEQFF.

The V gene is TRBV5-1, the J gene TRBJ2-2, with 9 bases lining up with TRBD1. Per the germline V gene, CDR1 is SGHRS and CDR2 is YFSETQ. This CDR3 is built from 14 residues. V lost 6 bases and J lost 6; bases outside the gene matches: 6. Here the CDR3 reads CASISGTGPGELFF. The CDR3, as DNA: TGCGCCAGCATTTCCGGGACAGGGCCCGGGGAGCTGTTTTTT.